This entry lists 20 T cell receptor beta chains sequenced from one sample in a study of T-cell memory formation after mild COVID-19. TCRdb re-called the 5' RACE reads through MiXCR, storing one row per CDR3 protein. Among about 240,000 distinct CDR3 sequences listed, approximately 10% were seen once. The sequencing sample was made of PBMCs or a T cell subset sorted from them (not recorded which). The receptors come from a man between 18 and 35 years old who had mild COVID-19 (a few samples of this study predate the infection). Cell type and time point are not known.

The chain joins TRBV4-1 to TRBJ2-5; possible D gene TRBD2, 6 bases. V gave up 1 base and J gave up 14 bases, with 20 bases separating them. CDR1 and CDR2 from the germline V gene are MGHRA and YSYEKL. This CDR3 has 14 amino acids. Written as DNA, the CDR3 is TGCGCCAGCAGCCAAGTGGGCTCGGCGGGGAGCCCATACTTC. Translation gives CASSQVGSAGSPYF.

This clonotype has more than one count but fewer than ten. The chain has TRBV28 and TRBJ2-1; D may be TRBD1 or TRBD2 (6 bases each). V was clipped by 6 bases and J by 11 bases, with 17 bases between them. Germline V lookup: CDR1 MDHEN, CDR2 SYDVKM. The CDR3 is made up of 13 amino acids. This CDR3 is CASSGGLGLQQFF. The CDR3 region has the DNA TGTGCCAGCAGCGGGGGCCTCGGGTTACAGCAGTTCTTC.

Only a few counts were recorded for this clonotype. The chain recombines TRBV5-1 with TRBJ2-1; TRBD2 agrees at 14 bases. J gave up 5 bases and V 6 bases, and 4 bases lay outside the gene matches. The CDR3 is made up of 15 amino acids. CDR1 and CDR2 from the germline V gene are SGHRS and YFSETQ. CDR3: CASNGLAGGNNEQFF. For the CDR3, the DNA is TGCGCCAGCAACGGACTAGCGGGGGGTAACAATGAGCAGTTCTTC.

In its sample, this clonotype was seen a few times. The chain joins TRBV20-1 to TRBJ1-2; 7 positions agree with TRBD1. Germline trimming cut 3 bases from V and 4 bases from J; bases unmatched to any gene: 11. The CDR3 covers 15 residues. In germline, CDR1 is DFQATT, CDR2 SNEGSKA (reference sequence). The CDR3 region has the DNA TGCAGTGCTAGTCTTAGGGCACAGGGGTCCTATGGCTACACCTTC. Translating gives CSASLRAQGSYGYTF.

This clonotype has a handful of counts. V and J are TRBV7-2 and TRBJ2-3; TRBD2 agrees at 12 bases. The CDR3 is 16 residues long. V trimming: 5 bases; J trimming: 5 bases; junction bases outside the gene matches: 8. The germline V gene has CDR1 SGHTA and CDR2 FQGNSA. The DNA of the CDR3 is TGTGCCAGCAGCCGTAGACTAGCGGGGGTCGTAGATACGCAGTATTTT. Its translation is CASSRRLAGVVDTQYF.

This clonotype occurred a few times. V usage is TRBV7-2 and J usage is TRBJ1-1, with D maybe TRBD1 (5 bases). This CDR3 comprises 14 residues. Trimming shortened V by 1 base and J by 8 bases, and 14 bases separated the two germline ends. Germline V gene sequence: CDR1 SGHTA, CDR2 FQGNSA. CDR3 bases: TGTGCCAGCAGCTTAGGCAGGGAGTCTCGGGAAGCTTTCTTT. Residues: CASSLGRESREAFF.

This clonotype was seen more than once but under ten times. V usage is TRBV20-1 and J usage is TRBJ1-6; 7 nucleotides line up with TRBD1. Germline-derived CDR1 and CDR2 are DFQATT and SNEGSKA (reference sequence). The CDR3 loop spans 16 amino acids. V trimming: 6 bases; J trimming: 7 bases; junction bases outside the gene matches: 15. Here the CDR3 DNA reads TGCAGTGCCTTCCATCGCTCCGGGACAGTCAATTCACCCCTCCACTTT. As protein: CSAFHRSGTVNSPLHF.

This clonotype was seen many times. V gene TRBV20-1 combines with J gene TRBJ2-7; 8 bases fit TRBD1. The V segment lost 6 bases and the J segment 5 bases; nucleotides outside the gene matches: 3. This CDR3 has 11 amino acids. Germline CDR1 reads DFQATT; CDR2 reads SNEGSKA (reference sequence). This CDR3 reads CSAQGDDEQYF. The CDR3 region has the DNA TGCAGTGCACAGGGGGATGACGAGCAGTACTTC.

This clonotype showed up just a few times. CDR3 protein: CASSAADNYGYTF. In DNA, the CDR3 is TGTGCCAGCAGTGCCGCGGATAACTATGGCTACACCTTC. V and J are TRBV6-1 and TRBJ1-2; D gene unclear. The CDR3 is 13 residues long. V shed 4 bases and J shed 1 base, with 7 bases lying between them. Germline CDR1 reads MNHNS; CDR2 reads SASEGT.

This clonotype was detected only a few times. The CDR3, as DNA: TGTGCCAGCAGCAGGAGACCGGCCACAGATACGCAGTATTTT. Its translation is CASSRRPATDTQYF. V gene TRBV7-2 combines with J gene TRBJ2-3; D not certain. V was cut by 5 bases and J by 2 bases, with 11 bases left in between. The CDR3 contains 14 residues. Germline lookup yields CDR1 SGHTA and CDR2 FQGNSA.

This clonotype has a handful of counts. This chain uses TRBV27 with TRBJ2-4; 7 positions match TRBD1. V lost 5 bases to trimming and J lost 8 bases; unmatched junction nucleotides: 9. The CDR3 is 14 residues long. Germline CDR1 is MNHEY and CDR2 is SMNVEV (reference sequence). CDR3 protein: CASSVGQVGDIQYF. CDR3 sequence (DNA): TGTGCCAGCAGTGTCGGACAGGTTGGAGACATTCAGTACTTC.

This clonotype was seen more than once but under ten times. This chain links TRBV7-2 with TRBJ2-2; D is uncertain. Trimming cost V 7 bases and J 7 bases, with 16 bases left between them. The CDR3 runs 14 residues. From germline, CDR1 is SGHTA and CDR2 FQGNSA. The CDR3 sequence is CASTAKTPSGELFF. CDR3 in DNA: TGTGCCAGCACCGCCAAGACCCCGAGCGGGGAGCTGTTTTTT.

This sequence joins TRBV20-1 and TRBJ1-1; 7 positions match TRBD1. The CDR3 is 12 amino acids. Germline V gene sequence: CDR1 DFQATT, CDR2 SNEGSKA (reference sequence). With V trimmed by 3 bases and J by 8 bases, 6 bases remained unmatched. CDR3 sequence: CSARGDRLEAFF. The CDR3 bases are TGCAGTGCTAGGGGGGACAGACTCGAAGCTTTCTTT.

This clonotype was counted only a few times. This chain links TRBV29-1 with TRBJ2-1; 9 bases match TRBD2. From germline, CDR1 is SQVTM and CDR2 ANQGSEA. The CDR3 totals 15 residues. V gave up 6 bases and J gave up 0 bases; unmatched junction bases: 6. In DNA, the CDR3 is TGCAGCGTGGCGGGGGGGACGAGCTCCTACAATGAGCAGTTCTTC. This encodes CSVAGGTSSYNEQFF.

The V and J genes are TRBV4-1 and TRBJ1-1, with D possibly matching TRBD1 (6 bases). The CDR3 runs 15 residues. V lost 0 bases and J lost 6, with 14 bases in between. CDR1 and CDR2 from the germline V gene are MGHRA and YSYEKL. In DNA form, the CDR3 reads TGCGCCAGCAGCCAAGAGGGGGGGCACCTTTCTGAAGCTTTCTTT. Protein: CASSQEGGHLSEAFF.

The chain has TRBV15 and TRBJ1-2; the D is unclear. The CDR3 covers 14 residues. V dropped 1 base and J dropped 2 bases, with 8 bases sitting between them. Germline-derived CDR1 and CDR2 are LNHNV and YYDKDF (reference sequence). In nucleotides, the CDR3 is TGTGCCACCAGCAGAGCCGGGAGCAACTATGGCTACACCTTC. Its protein is CATSRAGSNYGYTF.

V is TRBV4-3 and J is TRBJ1-2; a possible D gene is TRBD1 (6 bases). Between the trimmed V and J ends, which lost 1 base and 4 bases, there was a span of 13 bases. CDR1 is LGHNA, CDR2 YSLEER, per germline. The CDR3 runs to 15 residues. CDR3 amino acids: CASSQGRGVPYGYTF. DNA for the CDR3: TGCGCCAGCAGCCAAGGGAGGGGGGTCCCCTATGGCTACACCTTC.

This clonotype was observed a few times. The chain carries TRBV28 and TRBJ1-5; weak D call: TRBD1 (5 bases). The germline V gene has CDR1 MDHEN and CDR2 SYDVKM. The CDR3 has 18 amino acids. Trimming left V 6 bases short and J 1 base short, with 22 bases between. Here the CDR3 reads CASSEFAGYRDSNQPQHF. The CDR3 bases are TGTGCCAGCAGCGAGTTTGCGGGCTACCGGGACAGCAATCAGCCCCAGCATTTT. The variable domain in full, completed from reference TRBV28 and TRBJ1-5, reads DVKVTQSSRYLVKRTGEKVFLECVQDMDHENMFWYRQDPGLGLRLIYFSYDVKMKEKGDIPEGYSVSREKKERFSLILESASTNQTSMYLCASSEFAGYRDSNQPQHFGDGTRLSIL.

In this sample, this clonotype turned up many times. The rearrangement links TRBV12-3 or TRBV12-4 to TRBJ2-3; 14 bases align to TRBD2. CDR3 length: 18 amino acids. Trimming removed 4 bases from V and 5 bases from J; junction bases left unmatched: 11. The chain's CDR3 is CASSSRGLAGGRQDTQYF. CDR3 coding DNA: TGTGCCAGCAGTTCCCGTGGACTAGCGGGGGGCCGTCAAGATACGCAGTATTTT.

This chain uses TRBV12-3 or TRBV12-4 with TRBJ2-2; the match to TRBD1 covers 9 bases. Unmatched junction bases numbered 5, after V lost 2 bases and J lost 7 bases. The CDR3 has 15 amino acids. The DNA for the CDR3 is TGTGCCAGCAGTTTAAGTGGGACAGGGTTCGGGGAGCTGTTTTTT. The encoded protein is CASSLSGTGFGELFF.